Listed below are T cell receptor beta chains from one sample, sequenced in a study of T cells expressing NK-cell markers. TCRdb re-called the 5' RACE reads and shows each CDR3 protein once, DNA omitted. Here the sample table reports under 500,000 distinct CDR3 sequences. Sequenced input: blood T cells: a sorted CD56 or NKG2C T cell subset, CD4+ or CD8+ T cells, or bulk PBMC T cells (not recorded which). Receptors originate from a woman aged 18-70 years in good health. CDR3s include the opening cysteine and the closing phenylalanine or tryptophan. Fields, in order: V gene, J gene, CDR3 protein.

v_gene: TRBV25-1; j_gene: TRBJ2-2; CDR3aa: CASSDQPGTGFPGELFF
v_gene: TRBV30; j_gene: TRBJ2-7; CDR3aa: CAWPQTSGRSYEQYF
v_gene: TRBV3-1; j_gene: TRBJ1-1; CDR3aa: CASSPTNRVFTEAFF
v_gene: TRBV12-3/TRBV12-4; j_gene: TRBJ2-1; CDR3aa: CASSERQGVWNEQFF
v_gene: TRBV3-1; j_gene: TRBJ1-5; CDR3aa: CASSVGTSNQPQHF
v_gene: TRBV7-8; j_gene: TRBJ2-3; CDR3aa: CASSLVSAPDTQYF
v_gene: TRBV29-1; j_gene: TRBJ1-3; CDR3aa: CSVEVVNTIYF
v_gene: TRBV5-5; j_gene: TRBJ2-1; CDR3aa: CASSLEYRSYNEQFF
v_gene: TRBV6-5; j_gene: TRBJ2-7; CDR3aa: CASSNPGLVVWEQYF
v_gene: TRBV2; j_gene: TRBJ2-1; CDR3aa: CASGRGSGDYNEQFF